This entry lists 19 T cell receptor beta chains sequenced from one sample in a study of immune cell composition in non-small cell lung cancer. Repertoires were generated with immunoSEQ multiplex PCR, while TCRdb's copy carries only in-frame clones and drops some. The sample carries just over 7,500 clones, 60% to 80% recorded once. The sequencing input was lung tumor tissue. The receptors shown here come from a human donor with non-small cell lung cancer.

The chain joins TRBV6-4 to TRBJ2-2, with 8 nucleotides matching TRBD1. The V segment lost 7 bases and the J segment 3 bases; nucleotides outside the gene matches: 7. From germline, CDR1 is MRHNA and CDR2 SNTAGT. This CDR3 is 15 amino acids long. The CDR3 DNA is TGTGCCAGCAAAAGAGGGACAGGAGACACCGGGGAGCTGTTTTTT. Its protein product is CASKRGTGDTGELFF.

This rearrangement joins TRBV11-1 to TRBJ1-2, with 9 positions matching TRBD1. Germline V gives CDR1 SGHAT, CDR2 FQDESV (reference sequence). This CDR3 spans 14 amino acids. Trimming cost V 3 bases and J 3 bases; bases outside gene matches: 2. This chain's CDR3 is CASSFNRGHYGYTF. CDR3 nucleotide sequence: TGTGCCAGCAGCTTTAACAGGGGGCACTATGGCTACACCTTC.

This clone ranks as hyperexpanded. The chain combines TRBV7-8 with TRBJ2-7, with D perhaps given as TRBD1 or TRBD2 (5 bases each). Between the trimmed V and J ends, which lost 0 bases and 3 bases, there was a span of 9 bases. Germline CDR1 is SGHVS and CDR2 is FQNEAQ. The CDR3 is made up of 14 amino acids. The CDR3 DNA reads TGTGCCAGCAGCTTAGCCTCAGGGAGCTACGAGCAGTACTTC. This sequence encodes CASSLASGSYEQYF.

The rearrangement joins TRBV7-6 to TRBJ1-1, with D perhaps TRBD1 (5 bases). V was clipped by 5 bases and J by 1 base, with 8 bases between them. Germline V gene data show CDR1 as SGHVS and CDR2 as FNYEAQ. The CDR3 covers 13 residues. In nucleotides, the CDR3 is TGTGCCAGCAGCGCCGGGGGGAACACTGAAGCTTTCTTT. Protein: CASSAGGNTEAFF.

V is TRBV2 and J is TRBJ1-2, with 10 bases fitting TRBD1. There are 15 residues in the CDR3. Germline loops: CDR1 SNHLY, CDR2 FYNNEI. Trimming took 5 bases from V and 4 from J; bases not matched to a gene: 7. The DNA of the CDR3 is TGTGCCAGCAGTAGCGACAGGGGGCCAGCCTATGGCTACACCTTC. Amino acid sequence: CASSSDRGPAYGYTF.

This chain links TRBV7-8 with TRBJ1-1; tentatively, D is TRBD1 (5 bases). The CDR3 is 15 residues long. Per the germline V gene, CDR1 is SGHVS and CDR2 is FQNEAQ. Trimming removed 1 base at V and 5 bases at J, with 14 bases between. The CDR3 coding sequence is TGTGCCAGCAGCTTAGGCGGGGCTCTGGGTACTGAAGCTTTCTTT. This sequence encodes CASSLGGALGTEAFF.

This chain joins TRBV6-5 and TRBJ2-1; 11 bases fit TRBD2. The CDR3 spans 15 residues. Trimming removed 6 bases from V and 7 bases from J; junction bases left unmatched: 8. The germline V gene has CDR1 MNHEY and CDR2 SVGAGI. The CDR3 here is CASRYSGGVGNEQFF. Here the CDR3 DNA reads TGTGCCAGCAGATATAGCGGGGGGGTGGGAAATGAGCAGTTCTTC.

This clone was seen a single time. The rearrangement uses TRBV6-6 and TRBJ2-3; 8 bases map to TRBD2. This CDR3 contains 15 residues. Germline lookup yields CDR1 MNHNY and CDR2 SVGAGI (reference sequence). V lost 2 bases to trimming and J lost 2 bases; unmatched junction nucleotides: 3. The CDR3 here is CASSYDGRATDTQYF. CDR3 DNA: TGTGCCAGCAGTTACGACGGGAGGGCCACAGATACGCAGTATTTT.

In this sample, this clone turned up a few times. V and J are TRBV28 and TRBJ2-2; no firm D call. The CDR3 covers 14 residues. V was pared by 6 bases and J by 4 bases, with 12 bases between. In germline, CDR1 is MDHEN, CDR2 SYDVKM. CDR3 sequence (DNA): TGTGCCAGCAGGCTCGGGCCTCGCACCGGGGAGCTGTTTTTT. This sequence encodes CASRLGPRTGELFF.

The J gene is TRBJ2-2, the V gene TRBV9; 12 bases map to TRBD2. V was pared by 3 bases and J by 6 bases, with 6 bases of the junction left unmatched. Germline CDR1 and CDR2: SGDLS and YYNGEE. The CDR3 is 16 residues long. CDR3: CASSAPSGGASGELFF. Written as DNA, the CDR3 is TGTGCCAGCAGCGCCCCTAGCGGGGGGGCCTCCGGGGAGCTGTTTTTT.

This sequence joins TRBV7-3 and TRBJ1-6; 10 bases line up with TRBD1. J gave up 9 bases and V 4 bases, and 3 bases lay outside the gene matches. This CDR3 is built from 14 residues. Germline V gene sequence: CDR1 SGHTA, CDR2 FQGTGA. Written as DNA, the CDR3 is TGTGCCAGCAGCTCGGGACAGGGGTTTTCACCCCTCCACTTT. It is translated as CASSSGQGFSPLHF.

This chain connects TRBV7-6 to TRBJ1-3, with 8 bases fitting TRBD1. Losses at the gene ends were 6 bases for V and 4 bases for J; bases not matched to a gene: 2. This CDR3 has 13 residues. Looked up from germline, CDR1 is SGHVS and CDR2 is FNYEAQ. CDR3 DNA: TGTGCCAGCAGTGGACAGGGCGGAAACACCATATATTTT. The encoded protein is CASSGQGGNTIYF.

This chain joins TRBV5-6 and TRBJ1-4, with a tentative D call TRBD1 (6 bases). Trimming removed 4 bases at V and 8 bases at J, with 18 bases between. The CDR3 is 15 amino acids. Germline V gene data show CDR1 as SGHDT and CDR2 as YYEEEE. This CDR3 is CASSPTLGADEKLFF. CDR3 sequence (DNA): TGTGCCAGCAGCCCAACTTTGGGGGCTGACGAAAAACTGTTTTTT.

The CDR3 sequence is CASSLVADEQFF. CDR3 nucleotide sequence: TGCGCCAGCAGCTTGGTGGCGGATGAGCAGTTCTTC. The chain links TRBV5-1 to TRBJ2-1; D uncertain. CDR1 is SGHRS and CDR2 is YFSETQ in the germline V gene. CDR3 length: 12 amino acids. V shed 0 bases and J shed 8 bases, with 6 bases lying between them.

This sequence joins TRBV5-1 and TRBJ1-4; D remains ambiguous. The length of the CDR3 is 14 residues. With 1 base removed from V and 8 bases from J, the gap between germline ends came to 12 bases. CDR1 and CDR2 from the germline V gene are SGHRS and YFSETQ. CDR3 protein: CASSLTASREKLFF. The CDR3 DNA sequence: TGCGCCAGCAGCTTGACGGCCTCCAGGGAAAAACTGTTTTTT.

The rearrangement uses TRBV6-6 and TRBJ2-7; D might be TRBD1 or TRBD2, each matching 5 bases. This CDR3 has 14 residues. The V gene's germline CDR1 is MNHNY and CDR2 SVGAGI (reference sequence). The V end lost 4 bases, the J end lost 2 bases, and 12 bases lay between the germline ends. The CDR3, as DNA: TGTGCCAGCAGTTGGACGGGGACCACCTACGAGCAGTACTTC. Encoded protein: CASSWTGTTYEQYF.

This clone has only a few counts. The chain combines TRBV27 with TRBJ2-7, with a possible D match to TRBD1 (6 bases). This CDR3 region has 13 residues. Trimming shortened V by 5 bases and J by 4 bases, and 12 bases separated the two germline ends. Germline CDR1 and CDR2: MNHEY and SMNVEV (reference sequence). Here the CDR3 reads CASSRRGGYEQYF. DNA for the CDR3: TGTGCCAGCAGTCGGAGAGGGGGATACGAGCAGTACTTC.

Points on this clone: A read error may produce the germline difference seen at one junction end. The V and J genes are TRBV7-8 and TRBJ1-2; TRBD1 agrees at 12 bases. The V gene's germline CDR1 is SGHVS and CDR2 FQNEAQ. The CDR3 extends over 16 amino acids. The CDR3 DNA reads as TGCGCCAGCAGCCCGGGGACAGGGGGCCTCCCCTATGGCTACACCTTC. This codes for CASSPGTGGLPYGYTF.

The V call is TRBV18, the J call TRBJ2-5, with D maybe TRBD1 (6 bases). V was clipped by 3 bases and J by 2 bases, with 10 bases between them. The CDR3 runs to 14 residues. Germline CDR1 is KGHSH and CDR2 is LQKENI. This CDR3 reads CASSPGTLQETQYF. CDR3 bases: TGTGCCAGCTCACCCGGGACATTACAAGAGACCCAGTACTTC.